A selection of T cell receptor beta chains follows, all from one sample in a study of T cells after yellow fever vaccination. In TCRdb, the 5' RACE reads were re-called with MiXCR into one record per CDR3 protein. Of a few hundred thousand distinct CDR3 sequences in the sample, over 4% were seen once. Source: PBMCs, taken 5 days after the yellow fever booster vaccination. The receptors here all came from a man younger than 30 who received the YFV17D yellow fever vaccine. The CDR3 runs from the conserved cysteine through the conserved F or W.

v_gene	CDR3aa
TRBV20-1	CSARGLAGCETQYF
TRBV6-2/TRBV6-3	CASSTVNTGELFF
TRBV20-1	CSATPGALREQYF
TRBV28	CASSDSVAKNIQYF
TRBV6-1	CASRAGVQNIQYF
TRBV7-2	CASSSDRGDIQYF
TRBV19	CASSVEGAEETQYF
TRBV9	CASSVGGFGYTF
TRBV19	CASSTSVRAEAFF
TRBV4-1	CASSQAPTDSYYGYTF
TRBV12-3/TRBV12-4	CASGRTGGLGAFF
TRBV6-6	CASSYGETGGSNQPQHF
TRBV18	CASSPPGSGGYNEQFF
TRBV27	CASRVLEFGTDTQYF
TRBV20-1	CSAREGTSADTQYF
TRBV2	CASSRWGGLEEQFF
TRBV10-3	CAISERTGGQTSTDTQYF
TRBV19	CASTLGGRDIQYF
TRBV7-3	CASSLNFRLFNEQFF
TRBV6-5	CASSWLISTDTQYF
TRBV28	CASLGTADQPQHF
TRBV11-2	CASSLVGERGIQYF
TRBV4-3	CASSHYVKRGAVETQYF
TRBV5-4	CASSLAGGGDTQYF
TRBV7-2	CASSLRQIPNSPLHF
TRBV2	CASSGGTQETQYF
TRBV24-1	CATGTGDTGELFF
TRBV18	CASSLGVPENMNTEAFF
TRBV20-1	CSAKDRDRGANVLTF
TRBV5-1	CASSSNSGGAGNEQFF
TRBV27	CASSLLSGGAYEQYF
TRBV28	CASSPQRLAKETQYF
TRBV4-3	CASSQDPRRGTDTQYF
TRBV12-3/TRBV12-4	CASIGSKTEAFF
TRBV5-4	CASSLSGASSGANVLTF
TRBV29-1	CSVGTGGHQPRHF
TRBV29-1	CSADLGEGGTEQYF
TRBV18	CASSSTNGDTQYF
TRBV12-3/TRBV12-4	CASSPHRWATNYGYTF
TRBV6-6	CASSYTLPGQKTNYGYTF
TRBV5-1	CASRETGTVDIQYF
TRBV21-1	CASSKPRTGDEKLFF
TRBV5-1	CASSPGGTVGFEKLFF
TRBV2	CASIWEGFTEAFF
TRBV6-2/TRBV6-3	CASSSIAQGNEQFF
TRBV6-5	CASSPEGRNYNQPQHF
TRBV20-1	CSAHTGSGNQPQHF
TRBV5-1	CASSLDGTGKLFF
TRBV5-4	CASSFPGRTRAGELFF
TRBV5-1	CASSLDVAGGMIEKLFF
TRBV7-9	CASSPPLSRAFF
TRBV20-1	CSAPLQGLELDTQYF
TRBV11-2	CASLSRDTGELFF
TRBV20-1	CSATPWGQNIQYF
TRBV7-2	CASSLRVVNEQFF
TRBV6-6	CASSLDRVGGELFF
TRBV12-2	CASRWGAGGTEAFF
TRBV3-1	CASSQSGQPQHF
TRBV20-1	CSASDWDTEAFF
TRBV20-1	CSASFGNEQFF